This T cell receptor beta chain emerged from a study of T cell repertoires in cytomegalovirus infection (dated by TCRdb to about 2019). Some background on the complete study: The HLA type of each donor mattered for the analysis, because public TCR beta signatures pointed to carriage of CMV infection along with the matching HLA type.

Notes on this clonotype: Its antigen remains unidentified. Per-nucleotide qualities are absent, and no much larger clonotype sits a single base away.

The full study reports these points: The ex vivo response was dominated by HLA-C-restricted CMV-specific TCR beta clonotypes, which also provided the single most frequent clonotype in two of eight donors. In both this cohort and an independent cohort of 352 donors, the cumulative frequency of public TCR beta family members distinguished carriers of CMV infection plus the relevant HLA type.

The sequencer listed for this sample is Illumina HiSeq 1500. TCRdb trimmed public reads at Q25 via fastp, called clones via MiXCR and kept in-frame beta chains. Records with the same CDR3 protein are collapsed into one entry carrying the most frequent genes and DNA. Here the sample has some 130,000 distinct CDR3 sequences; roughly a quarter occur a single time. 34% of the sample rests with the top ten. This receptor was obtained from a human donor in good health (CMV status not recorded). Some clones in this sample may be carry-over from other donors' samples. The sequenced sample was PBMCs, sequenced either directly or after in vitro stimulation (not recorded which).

CDR3 loop: CASRMTSGHLHTDTQYF. DNA sequence: TGTGCCAGCAGAATGACTAGCGGGCATTTGCATACGGATACGCAGTATTTT. In this chain, TRBV27 is recombined with TRBJ2-3; a stretch of 10 junction bases matches TRBD2. For this chain, trimming is 6 bases at the V end and 6 bases at the J end, and the number of junction bases without a gene match is 15. The CDR3 contains 17 residues, cysteine and phenylalanine counted. The read is trimmed to its CDR3 DNA, 51 bases read in frame from base 1. CDR1 is given as MNHEY and CDR2 as SMNVEV, both from the germline V gene (reference sequence).